This T cell receptor (beta chain) was identified during a study of OX40 agonist ivuxolimab in advanced cancers. The study, taken as a whole, reports: The study found among the lowest clonal expansion in partial responders at 0.1-3.0 mg/kg. Antigen specificity was not determined for the expanded peripheral T cells.

The CDR3 is 13 amino acids. Trimming left V 2 bases short and J 8 bases short, with 13 bases between. CDR1 and CDR2 from the germline V gene are SGHKS and YYEKEE (reference sequence). Assay used: immunoSEQ multiplex PCR; TCRdb lists only in-frame clones, some missing. The sample has 37,000 or so clones; approximately 80% are singletons. Worth noting for this clone: What it binds is unknown.

The source material was CD4+ or CD8+ T cells sorted from blood, sampled in a trial of the OX40 agonist ivuxolimab. The sequence was obtained from an adult with an advanced solid tumor such as melanoma, head and neck, liver or kidney cancer. The chain carries TRBV5-5 and TRBJ1-2; D uncertain. CDR3 loop: CASSFYGRPGYTF. Here the CDR3 DNA reads TGTGCCAGCAGCTTCTACGGACGCCCGGGCTACACCTTC. The complete variable domain, with remaining parts taken from reference TRBV5-5 and TRBJ1-2, reads DAGVTQSPTHLIKTRGQQVTLRCSPISGHKSVSWYQQVLGQGPQFIFQYYEKEERGRGNFPDRFSARQFPNYSSELNVNALLLGDSALYLCASSFYGRPGYTFGSGTRLTVV.